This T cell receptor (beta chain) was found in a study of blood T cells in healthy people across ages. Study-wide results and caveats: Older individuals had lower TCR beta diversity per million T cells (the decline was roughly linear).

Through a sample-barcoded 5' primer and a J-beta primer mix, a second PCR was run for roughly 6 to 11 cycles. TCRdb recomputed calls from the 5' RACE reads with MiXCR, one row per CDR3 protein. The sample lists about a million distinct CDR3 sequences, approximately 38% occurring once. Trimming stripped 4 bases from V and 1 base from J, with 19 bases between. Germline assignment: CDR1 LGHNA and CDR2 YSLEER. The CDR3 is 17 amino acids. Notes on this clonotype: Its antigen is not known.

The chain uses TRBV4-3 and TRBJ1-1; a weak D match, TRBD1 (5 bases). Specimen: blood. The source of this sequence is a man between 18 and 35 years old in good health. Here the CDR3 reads CASSPSPQGSWNTEAFF. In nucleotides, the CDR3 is TGCGCCAGCAGCCCAAGCCCTCAGGGATCTTGGAACACTGAAGCTTTCTTT.